This T cell receptor (beta chain) was documented in a study of CD8 T cells in ankylosing spondylitis. Quantitative 5'-RACE with molecular barcodes generated TCR beta libraries. From the 5' RACE reads, TCRdb called clonotypes with MiXCR, one entry per CDR3 protein. The sample gives around 18,000 distinct CDR3 sequences, under 8.5% of which show up once; approximately 33% is in the top ten. Trimming shortened V by 10 bases and J by 4 bases, and 19 bases separated the two germline ends. The germline CDR1 and CDR2 sequences are ENHRY and SYGVKD. This CDR3 spans 15 amino acids. Sequencing was done on a sample of blood. The rearrangement joins TRBV10-3 to TRBJ1-4, with a possible D match to TRBD1 (6 bases). The sequence was obtained from a male donor with ankylosing spondylitis or in good health (not recorded which). The CDR3 here is CATSDPGQHNEKLFF. In nucleotides, the CDR3 is TGTGCCACGTCAGACCCGGGACAACATAATGAAAAACTGTTTTTT.